Sequencing of this TCR beta chain was carried out in a study of healthy donors' naive CD4 and CD8 T cells. Findings and caveats of the study: Positive CDR3 charge linked to CD4+ cells, negative to CD8+ cells.

This clonotype has a handful of counts. Its target is not known. Germline values: CDR1 SQVTM, CDR2 ANQGSEA. This CDR3 contains 13 residues. Trimming shortened V by 4 bases and J by 0 bases, and 9 bases separated the two germline ends. TCR libraries were built from 450 to 650 ng of total RNA by linear amplification. TCRdb reprocessed the reads with MiXCR, giving one entry per CDR3 protein. This sample has about 200,000 distinct CDR3 sequences, with over 60% found just once. Specimen: naive CD4+ and CD8+ T cells sorted from blood, pooled from several donors. The V call is TRBV29-1, the J call TRBJ1-2; D unclear. This clonotype was sampled from a pool of human donors in good health; the sample pools cells from several healthy donors. The CDR3 sequence: CSVAVASNYGYTF. Written as DNA, the CDR3 is TGCAGCGTTGCCGTCGCGTCTAACTATGGCTACACCTTC.